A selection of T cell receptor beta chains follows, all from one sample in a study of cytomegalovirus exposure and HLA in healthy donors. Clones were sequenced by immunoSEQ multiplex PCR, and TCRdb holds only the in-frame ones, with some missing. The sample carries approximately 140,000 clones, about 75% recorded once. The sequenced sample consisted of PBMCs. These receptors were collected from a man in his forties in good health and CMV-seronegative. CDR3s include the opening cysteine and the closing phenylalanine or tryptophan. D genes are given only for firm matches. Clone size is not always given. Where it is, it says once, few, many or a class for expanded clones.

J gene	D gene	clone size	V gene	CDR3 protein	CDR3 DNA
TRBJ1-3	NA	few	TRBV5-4	CASSLGQGNTIYF	TGTGCCAGCAGCTTAGGACAAGGAAACACCATATATTTT
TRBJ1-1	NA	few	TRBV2	CASSENRNTEAFF	TGTGCCAGCAGTGAAAACAGGAACACTGAAGCTTTCTTT
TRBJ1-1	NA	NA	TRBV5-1	CASSYLTGGNVEAFF	TGCGCCAGCAGCTACCTGACAGGTGGGAACGTTGAAGCTTTCTTT
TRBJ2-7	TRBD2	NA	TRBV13	CASSPGLAGPSYEQYF	TGTGCCAGCAGCCCCGGACTAGCGGGTCCCTCCTACGAGCAGTACTTC
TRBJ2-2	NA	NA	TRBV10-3	CAISDDRNLDTGELFF	TGTGCCATCAGTGACGACAGGAACCTCGACACCGGGGAGCTGTTTTTT
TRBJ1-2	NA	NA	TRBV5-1	CASSSTEREAKGYTF	TGCGCCAGCAGCTCCACAGAAAGGGAGGCAAAAGGCTACACCTTC
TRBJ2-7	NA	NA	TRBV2	CASSDQGQSYEQYF	TGTGCCAGCAGTGACCAGGGCCAAAGCTACGAGCAGTACTTC
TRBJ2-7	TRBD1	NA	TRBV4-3	CASSPGIRWRQGATYEQYF	TGCGCCAGCAGCCCCGGAATCAGGTGGAGACAGGGGGCCACCTACGAGCAGTACTTC
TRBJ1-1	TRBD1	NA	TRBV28	CASSTTGTLDRLRAFF	TGTGCCAGCAGTACGACAGGGACCCTCGACCGACTGAGAGCTTTCTTT
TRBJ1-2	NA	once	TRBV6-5	CASSYSQGQGGYTF	TGTGCCAGCAGTTACTCCCAGGGGCAGGGTGGCTACACCTTC
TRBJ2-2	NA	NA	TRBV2	CASSEQGNTGELFF	TGTGCCAGCAGTGAACAGGGTAACACCGGGGAGCTGTTTTTT
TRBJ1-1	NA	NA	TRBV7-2	CASSPSGRGITEAFF	TGTGCCAGCAGCCCAAGTGGAAGGGGGATCACTGAAGCTTTCTTT
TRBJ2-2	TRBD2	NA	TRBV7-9	CSSREGTTNTGELFF	TGTTCCAGCAGGGAGGGTACAACGAACACCGGGGAGCTGTTTTTT
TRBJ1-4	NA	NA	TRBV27	CASSLRGKGEKLFF	TGTGCCAGCAGTTTGCGGGGGAAGGGTGAAAAACTGTTTTTT
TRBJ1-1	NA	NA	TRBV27	CASSLLSERGTTEAFF	TGTGCCAGCAGTTTATTGTCTGAGAGGGGGACGACTGAAGCTTTCTTT
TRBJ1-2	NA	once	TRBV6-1	CASSERATANYGYTF	TGTGCCAGCAGTGAAAGGGCGACAGCTAACTATGGCTACACCTTC
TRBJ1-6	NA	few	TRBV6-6	CASSYSQGENSPLHF	TGTGCCAGCAGTTACTCGCAGGGCGAGAATTCACCCCTCCACTTT
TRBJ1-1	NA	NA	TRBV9	CASTPTPAQGGEAFF	TGTGCCAGCACCCCTACCCCGGCTCAGGGCGGTGAAGCTTTCTTT
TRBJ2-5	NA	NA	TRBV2	CASRITGSETQYF	TGTGCCAGCAGGATCACAGGGAGCGAGACCCAGTACTTC
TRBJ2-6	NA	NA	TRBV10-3	CAIRGHPDAYSGANVLTF	TGTGCCATCAGGGGGCATCCGGACGCCTACTCTGGGGCCAACGTCCTGACTTTC
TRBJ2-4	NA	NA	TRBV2	CASTYGQTTLAKNIQYF	TGTGCCAGCACATATGGACAGACGACTCTAGCCAAAAACATTCAGTACTTC
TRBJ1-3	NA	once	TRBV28	CASSRREGRSIYF	TGTGCCAGCAGCCGCCGAGAGGGCCGTTCCATATATTTT
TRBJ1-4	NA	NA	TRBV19	CASSPGTMRTNEKLFF	TGTGCCAGTAGTCCCGGGACAATGCGAACTAATGAAAAACTGTTTTTT
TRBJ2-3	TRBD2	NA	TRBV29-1	CSGNPGGGTDTQYF	TGCAGCGGGAATCCGGGAGGGGGAACAGATACGCAGTATTTT
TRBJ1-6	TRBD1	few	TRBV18	CASSPGTGGKNSPLHF	TGTGCCAGCTCACCCGGGACAGGGGGCAAAAATTCACCCCTCCACTTT
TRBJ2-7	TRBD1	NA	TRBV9	CASSVDRGEQYF	TGTGCCAGCAGCGTAGACAGGGGCGAGCAGTACTTC
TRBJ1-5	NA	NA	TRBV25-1	CASSDRTHSNQPQHF	TGTGCCAGCAGTGACCGGACTCATAGCAATCAGCCCCAGCATTTT
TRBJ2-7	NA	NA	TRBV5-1	CASSLGTGREQYF	TGCGCCAGCAGCTTGGGCACAGGTCGCGAGCAGTACTTC
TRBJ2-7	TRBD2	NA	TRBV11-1	CASSLSGASYEQYF	TGTGCCAGCAGCTTAAGCGGGGCCAGCTACGAGCAGTACTTC
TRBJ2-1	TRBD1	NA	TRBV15	CATSRQGADNEQFF	TGTGCCACCAGCAGACAGGGGGCGGACAATGAGCAGTTCTTC
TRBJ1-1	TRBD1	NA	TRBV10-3	CAIRGTGGPNTEAFF	TGTGCCATCAGGGGGACAGGGGGCCCGAACACTGAAGCTTTCTTT
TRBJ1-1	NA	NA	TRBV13	CASSLRGNTEAFF	TGTGCCAGCAGCTTAAGAGGGAACACTGAAGCTTTCTTT